The rows below give T cell receptor beta chains drawn from one sample of a study of blood T cell repertoires in COVID-19. Sequenced by immunoSEQ multiplex PCR; TCRdb stores in-frame clones only, minus some. The sample has around 99,000 clones, about four fifths seen once. Sequenced: peripheral blood. These receptors all come from a woman older than 75 with active or convalescent COVID-19. The CDR3 runs from the conserved cysteine through the conserved F or W. A D gene is named only where the DNA matches it firmly. Size values are once, few and many counts, or a class for expanded clones, and some rows have none.

d_gene	v_gene	j_gene	abundance	CDR3nt	CDR3aa
-	TRBV14	TRBJ1-2	many	TGTGCCAGCAGCCACACAGACAACTATGGCTACACCTTC	CASSHTDNYGYTF
-	TRBV7-2	TRBJ1-2	-	TGTGCCAGCAGCTTGTCAGTAGGGACGGGGGGTGGCTACACCTTC	CASSLSVGTGGGYTF
TRBD2	TRBV4-2	TRBJ2-3	-	TGTGCCAGCAGCCATACGCTAGCGGGAGGTCGGGCAGATACGCAGTATTTT	CASSHTLAGGRADTQYF
TRBD2	TRBV4-2	TRBJ2-1	-	TGTGCCAGCCACGCTACTAGCGGATCCTACAATGAGCAGTTCTTC	CASHATSGSYNEQFF
TRBD1	TRBV29-1	TRBJ1-2	few	TGCAGCGCCGGACAGGGGGGAACCCTCAACTATGGCTACACCTTC	CSAGQGGTLNYGYTF
TRBD1	TRBV15	TRBJ2-2	-	TGTGCCACCAGCAGGGGACAGGCCCACACCGGGGAGCTGTTTTTT	CATSRGQAHTGELFF
-	TRBV2	TRBJ2-4	-	TGTGCCAGCAGTGTTTCGGACATGAACATTCAGTACTTC	CASSVSDMNIQYF
-	TRBV15	TRBJ2-2	-	TGTGCCACCAGCAGAGGGGGATTCGGGGACACCGGGGAGCTGTTTTTT	CATSRGGFGDTGELFF
-	TRBV4-1	TRBJ1-5	-	TGCGCCAGCAGCCAAGGCAGGTTTCAGCCCCAGCATTTT	CASSQGRFQPQHF
TRBD2	TRBV5-1	TRBJ2-7	-	TGTGCCAGCAGCTCGGAGCGGGAGCACTACGAGCAGTACTTC	CASSSEREHYEQYF
TRBD1	TRBV28	TRBJ2-7	-	TGTGCCAGCGAGGGGGCGAGGGAGCAGTACTTC	CASEGAREQYF
TRBD1	TRBV5-1	TRBJ2-4	-	TGCGCCAGCAGCCAGGGGACAGGGAGTAACATTCAGTACTTC	CASSQGTGSNIQYF
-	TRBV19	TRBJ1-3	-	TGTGCCAGTAGTATTGGGCAGGCCAACACCATATATTTT	CASSIGQANTIYF
TRBD1	TRBV10-3	TRBJ2-7	-	TGTGCCATCAGGTCGGGACAGCAGAACTCCTACGAGCAGTACTTC	CAIRSGQQNSYEQYF
TRBD2	TRBV5-5	TRBJ2-7	-	TGTGCCAGCAGCTGGAGGACTAGCGGGAGCTACGAGCAGTACTTC	CASSWRTSGSYEQYF
-	TRBV27	TRBJ2-3	-	TGTGCCAGCAGTCCCCTGACAGGCCGGGGCTACACAGATACGCAGTATTTT	CASSPLTGRGYTDTQYF
TRBD2	TRBV5-6	TRBJ2-7	many	TGTGCCAGCAGCTTTATGCGGGAGTACCACTACGAGCAGTACTTC	CASSFMREYHYEQYF
TRBD1	TRBV29-1	TRBJ2-2	-	TGCAGCGTTGCCCGGGACAGGGGGTCCGGGGAGCTGTTTTTT	CSVARDRGSGELFF
TRBD2	TRBV18	TRBJ2-2	-	TGTGCCAGCCGAAAAAGCGGGATTAACACCGGGGAGCTGTTTTTT	CASRKSGINTGELFF
TRBD2	TRBV19	TRBJ2-5	-	TGTGCCAGTAGCCATTCCCTAGCGGGAGAAGAGACCCAGTACTTC	CASSHSLAGEETQYF
-	TRBV5-1	TRBJ1-1	-	TGCGCCAGCAGCAGGTCAGGGCTTTCGGACACTGAAGCTTTCTTT	CASSRSGLSDTEAFF
-	TRBV9	TRBJ2-7	-	TGTGCCAGCAGCGTAGAAGGTAACTACGACCCCTACGAGCAGTACTTC	CASSVEGNYDPYEQYF
-	TRBV4-1	TRBJ2-2	-	TGCGCCAGCAGCCAAGATCAAGGGGGAGCGAACACCGGGGAGCTGTTTTTT	CASSQDQGGANTGELFF
TRBD1	TRBV27	TRBJ2-6	-	TGTGCCAGCAGTAGAATGCAGGGGGAATATGGGGCCAACGTCCTGACTTTC	CASSRMQGEYGANVLTF
-	TRBV7-2	TRBJ2-5	-	TGTGCCAGCAGCTTAAGGGGACTTCAACGGGAGACCCAGTACTTC	CASSLRGLQRETQYF
-	TRBV6-5	TRBJ2-5	-	TGTGCCAGCAGTTACCCAGGGTCAGAGACCCAGTACTTC	CASSYPGSETQYF
TRBD2	TRBV15	TRBJ2-3	-	TGTGCCACCAGCACGGGACTAGCGGGATTTGATACGCAGTATTTT	CATSTGLAGFDTQYF
TRBD2	TRBV7-2	TRBJ2-1	once	TGTGCCAGCAGCTTGGGACTAGCGGCCTACAATGAGCAGTTCTTC	CASSLGLAAYNEQFF